This TCR beta chain was sequenced during a study of T cell changes during pregnancy in multiple sclerosis. The CDR3 contains 15 residues. The germline gives CDR1 SNHLY, CDR2 FYNNEI. Trimming removed 4 bases from V and 5 bases from J, with 17 bases in between. Only in-frame clones appear in the TCRdb table, and some are missing; sequencing was by immunoSEQ multiplex PCR. The sample consists of fewer than 50,000 clones, about 92% of them appearing once. The gene calls are TRBV2 and TRBJ2-5; D unclear. This sequence originates from a female donor with multiple sclerosis, enrolled in a pregnancy study. The sequenced sample was CD8+ T cells from peripheral blood mononuclear cells, obtained in the first trimester of pregnancy. The CDR3, as DNA: TGTGCCAGCAGTGGGTTTTCGAGTTCGCGGGAGACCCAGTACTTC. Protein sequence: CASSGFSSSRETQYF.